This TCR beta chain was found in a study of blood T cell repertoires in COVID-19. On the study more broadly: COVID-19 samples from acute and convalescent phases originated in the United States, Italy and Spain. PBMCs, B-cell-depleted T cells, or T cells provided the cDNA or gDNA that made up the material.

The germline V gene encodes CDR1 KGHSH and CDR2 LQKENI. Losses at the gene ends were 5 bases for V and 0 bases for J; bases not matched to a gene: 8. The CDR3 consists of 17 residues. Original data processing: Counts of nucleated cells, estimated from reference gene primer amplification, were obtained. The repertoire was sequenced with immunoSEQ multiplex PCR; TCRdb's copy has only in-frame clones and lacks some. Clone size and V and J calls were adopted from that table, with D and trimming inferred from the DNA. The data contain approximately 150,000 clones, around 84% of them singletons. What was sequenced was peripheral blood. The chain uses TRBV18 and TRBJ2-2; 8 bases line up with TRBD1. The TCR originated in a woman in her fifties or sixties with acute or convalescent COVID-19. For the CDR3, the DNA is TGTGCCAGCTCATACACGGGGACAGGCGCGAACACCGGGGAGCTGTTTTTT. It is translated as CASSYTGTGANTGELFF.